These 32 T cell receptor beta chains were all obtained from the same sample, sequenced in a study of neurological immune-mediated disorders. TCRdb fed the 5' RACE reads into MiXCR, producing one record per CDR3 protein. This sample carries 90,000 to 100,000 distinct CDR3 sequences, 3% to 4% of them seen once, and the ten largest clones take around 6%. The source material was PBMCs. All receptors derive from a woman under 30 with multiple sclerosis.

This clonotype was found many times. The chain joins TRBV15 to TRBJ2-4, with a weak D call TRBD1 (5 bases). CDR1 is LNHNV, CDR2 YYDKDF, per germline (reference sequence). This CDR3 is built from 14 residues. V dropped 5 bases and J dropped 7 bases, with 15 bases sitting between them. CDR3 sequence: CATSPGRDWNIQYF. In nucleotides, the CDR3 is TGTGCCACCAGCCCCGGCAGGGATTGGAACATTCAGTACTTC.

This clonotype was detected many times. The chain employs TRBV5-1 and TRBJ2-3, with a weak D call TRBD2 (6 bases). This CDR3 has 15 residues. The V gene's germline CDR1 is SGHRS and CDR2 YFSETQ. Trimming took 3 bases from V and 1 from J, leaving 12 bases between them. CDR3: CASSWVGSGTDTQYF. In nucleotides, the CDR3 is TGCGCCAGCAGCTGGGTCGGGAGCGGCACAGATACGCAGTATTTT.

This clonotype was seen at least ten times. The chain employs TRBV4-1 and TRBJ2-3; TRBD1 might be the D (7 bases). The ends were cut back, 0 bases at V and 4 bases at J, with 11 bases in the middle. Germline lookup yields CDR1 MGHRA and CDR2 YSYEKL. The CDR3 sequence is 15 residues long. CDR3 protein: CASSQEGRGADTQYF. CDR3 DNA sequence: TGCGCCAGCAGCCAAGAGGGCAGGGGGGCAGATACGCAGTATTTT.

This clonotype was found many times. The rearrangement links TRBV20-1 to TRBJ2-7, with D perhaps TRBD1 or TRBD2 (5 bases each). Germline V gene lookup returns CDR1 DFQATT and CDR2 SNEGSKA (reference sequence). The CDR3 spans 16 residues. V dropped 1 base and J dropped 2 bases, with 18 bases sitting between them. CDR3 DNA sequence: TGCAGTGCTAGAGGCAATAGAGGGACCGTTACCTACGAGCAGTACTTC. Translating it yields CSARGNRGTVTYEQYF.

This clonotype was recorded many times. The V gene is TRBV20-1, the J gene TRBJ1-1; D remains ambiguous. The CDR3 has 14 amino acids. V lost 6 bases and J 5 bases, leaving 19 bases between the germline ends. From germline, CDR1 is DFQATT and CDR2 SNEGSKA (reference sequence). DNA for the CDR3: TGCAGTGCCCTGGGGTGGGTTCGGAAAACTGAAGCTTTCTTT. Its protein product is CSALGWVRKTEAFF.

This clonotype appeared many times. The chain links TRBV4-1 to TRBJ2-1; 12 nucleotides agree with TRBD2. V shed 4 bases and J 5 bases; nucleotides not matched to a gene: 9. Germline CDR1 and CDR2: MGHRA and YSYEKL. CDR3 length: 17 residues. The CDR3 loop is CASSRPTSGGPHNEQFF. CDR3 DNA: TGCGCCAGCAGCCGACCGACTAGCGGGGGTCCTCACAATGAGCAGTTCTTC.

The sample holds many counts of this clonotype. The chain recombines TRBV27 with TRBJ2-1; 8 nucleotides agree with TRBD2. The germline gives CDR1 MNHEY, CDR2 SMNVEV (reference sequence). CDR3 length: 14 amino acids. Germline trimming cut 5 bases from V and 4 bases from J; bases unmatched to any gene: 4. This CDR3 reads CASSLKREYNEQFF. The CDR3 DNA reads TGTGCCAGCAGTCTAAAGCGGGAGTACAATGAGCAGTTCTTC.

This clonotype was counted many times. This chain joins TRBV4-1 and TRBJ1-1; 7 positions match TRBD1. Germline V CDR1 and CDR2: MGHRA, YSYEKL. The CDR3 is 15 amino acids. V was clipped by 6 bases and J by 1 base; unmatched bases: 8. CDR3 sequence: CASRTWTGKNTEAFF. Here the CDR3 DNA reads TGCGCCAGCAGAACCTGGACAGGAAAGAACACTGAAGCTTTCTTT.

This clonotype was detected ten times or more. V gene TRBV5-1 combines with J gene TRBJ2-7, with 8 bases that match TRBD2. This CDR3 region has 15 residues. Germline CDR1 SGHRS, CDR2 YFSETQ. Unmatched junction bases numbered 9, after V lost 3 bases and J lost 4 bases. The CDR3 DNA sequence: TGCGCCAGCAGCTCACAGAGCGGGAGTCTATACGAGCAGTACTTC. As protein: CASSSQSGSLYEQYF.

This clonotype was recorded many times. CDR3 in DNA: TGTGCCAGCAGCCACCTCGACAGGAGCTCCTATAATTCACCCCTCCACTTT. This sequence encodes CASSHLDRSSYNSPLHF. The V call is TRBV4-2, the J call TRBJ1-6, with D perhaps matching TRBD1 (6 bases). There are 17 residues in the CDR3. Trimming cost V 3 bases and J 0 bases, with 12 bases left between them. Germline V gene lookup returns CDR1 LGHNA and CDR2 YNFKEQ.

This clonotype was found many times. The chain employs TRBV7-8 and TRBJ1-1; D uncertain. CDR3 length: 15 amino acids. The germline gives CDR1 SGHVS, CDR2 FQNEAQ. The ends were cut back, 2 bases at V and 10 bases at J, with 20 bases in the middle. The CDR3 sequence: CASSLFQGPSSRAFF. CDR3 nucleotide sequence: TGTGCCAGCAGCTTATTTCAAGGCCCGTCATCCCGAGCTTTCTTT.

This clonotype was counted at least ten times. The chain has TRBV7-2 and TRBJ2-7; possible D gene TRBD1, 6 bases. CDR3 size: 14 residues. CDR1 and CDR2 from the germline V gene are SGHTA and FQGNSA. Trimming removed 5 bases at V and 3 bases at J, with 14 bases between. CDR3 nucleotide sequence: TGTGCCAGCAGCGGTACACAGGGTGGCTACGAGCAGTACTTC. Its protein is CASSGTQGGYEQYF.

This clonotype appeared many times. The chain links TRBV20-1 to TRBJ2-1; 10 bases agree with TRBD2. After removal of 5 bases from V and 4 bases from J, the junction contained 5 bases not matched to a gene. CDR1 is DFQATT, CDR2 SNEGSKA, per germline (reference sequence). This CDR3 region has 14 residues. This CDR3 is CSARLAGAYNEQFF. CDR3 nucleotide sequence: TGCAGTGCTCGTCTAGCGGGAGCATACAATGAGCAGTTCTTC.

The sample holds many counts of this clonotype. This rearrangement joins TRBV20-1 to TRBJ1-5; D is uncertain. From germline, CDR1 is DFQATT and CDR2 SNEGSKA (reference sequence). This CDR3 has 13 amino acids. Trimming stripped 1 base from V and 2 bases from J, with 6 bases between. The DNA of the CDR3 is TGCAGTGCTAGAGCACGGGGCAATCAGCCCCAGCATTTT. Translated: CSARARGNQPQHF.

This clonotype was recorded at least ten times. The chain recombines TRBV5-1 with TRBJ2-3; D not resolved. This CDR3 is 16 amino acids long. Per germline, CDR1 SGHRS and CDR2 YFSETQ. Trimming stripped 4 bases from V and 2 bases from J, with 17 bases between. CDR3 region: CASSDPTRTATDTQYF. DNA for the CDR3: TGCGCCAGCAGCGACCCCACAAGAACAGCCACAGATACGCAGTATTTT.

The chain uses TRBV19 and TRBJ2-3, with TRBD1 identical over 8 bases. CDR3 length: 13 amino acids. Germline V gives CDR1 LNHDA, CDR2 SQIVND (reference sequence). Trimming took 10 bases from V and 3 from J; bases not matched to a gene: 6. The CDR3 nucleotides read TGTGCCACAGGCCAGGGGGCAACAGATACGCAGTATTTT. Its translation is CATGQGATDTQYF.

The table lists this clonotype with many counts. DNA for the CDR3: TGTGCCAGCTCACCACCTGCAGGGGGCTCCTACAATGAGCAGTTCTTC. The encoded protein is CASSPPAGGSYNEQFF. The V gene is TRBV18, the J gene TRBJ2-1; 7 bases fit TRBD1. With 0 bases clipped from V and 0 bases from J, the junction kept 2 bases outside the gene matches. Germline V gives CDR1 KGHSH, CDR2 LQKENI. The CDR3 covers 16 residues.

The rearrangement links TRBV19 to TRBJ1-2; TRBD1 aligns across 7 bases. The CDR3 runs 14 residues. Germline V CDR1 and CDR2: LNHDA, SQIVND (reference sequence). J was trimmed by 4 bases and V by 7 bases; bases with no gene match: 9. Here the CDR3 DNA reads TGTGCCAGTACCCCCAGGGGGGGCGGCTATGGCTACACCTTC. Residues: CASTPRGGGYGYTF. Filled out from reference TRBV19 and TRBJ1-2, the complete variable domain reads DGGITQSPKYLFRKEGQNVTLSCEQNLNHDAMYWYRQDPGQGLRLIYYSQIVNDFQKGDIAEGYSVSREKKESFPLTVTSAQKNPTAFYLCASTPRGGGYGYTFGSGTRLTVV.

This clonotype has ten or more counts. V gene TRBV7-9 combines with J gene TRBJ1-2; TRBD1 matches at 7 bases. Germline V CDR1 and CDR2: SEHNR, FQNEAQ (reference sequence). Unmatched junction bases numbered 6, after V lost 4 bases and J lost 4 bases. The CDR3 contains 14 residues. CDR3 region: CASSSKGTVYGYTF. The DNA for the CDR3 is TGTGCCAGCAGCTCTAAGGGGACAGTCTATGGCTACACCTTC.

This clonotype has ten or more counts. The V gene is TRBV7-2, the J gene TRBJ2-1; D may be TRBD1 or TRBD2 (5 bases each). Germline lookup yields CDR1 SGHTA and CDR2 FQGNSA. V was shortened by 6 bases and J by 1 base, with 13 bases between the two germline ends. This CDR3 spans 15 amino acids. The chain's CDR3 is CASRGPRVSYNEQFF. In DNA form, the CDR3 reads TGTGCCAGCAGGGGACCGAGGGTTTCCTACAATGAGCAGTTCTTC. The whole variable domain, remainder taken from reference TRBV7-2 and TRBJ2-1, is GAGVSQSPSNKVTEKGKDVELRCDPISGHTALYWYRQSLGQGLEFLIYFQGNSAPDKSGLPSDRFSAERTGGSVSTLTIQRTQQEDSAVYLCASRGPRVSYNEQFFGPGTRLTVL.

This clonotype was seen ten or more times. The genes are TRBV12-3 or TRBV12-4 and TRBJ2-3, with D unclear. The CDR3 totals 14 residues. V was trimmed by 3 bases and J by 6 bases, leaving 13 bases between them. The CDR3 region has the DNA TGTGCCAGCAGTTTTGGCAGGTTGGGGGATACGCAGTATTTT. Its protein product is CASSFGRLGDTQYF.

This clonotype was recorded many times. DNA of the CDR3: TGTGCCAGCAGCTTAGGTGGACTAGAAGAGACCCAGTACTTC. It yields the protein CASSLGGLEETQYF. This chain uses TRBV7-9 with TRBJ2-5; 7 nucleotides agree with TRBD2. CDR1 is SEHNR, CDR2 FQNEAQ, per germline (reference sequence). This CDR3 region has 14 residues. V lost 1 base and J lost 3; bases outside the gene matches: 2.

This clonotype was detected ten times or more. DNA for the CDR3: TGTGCCAGCAGCTCCCAGGCGGGAGGGGATACGCAGTATTTT. Protein sequence: CASSSQAGGDTQYF. The rearrangement joins TRBV7-2 to TRBJ2-3; 9 bases align to TRBD2. Germline V gives CDR1 SGHTA, CDR2 FQGNSA. With V trimmed by 4 bases and J by 6 bases, 5 bases remained unmatched. CDR3 length: 14 residues.

This clonotype was seen repeatedly, ten times or more. The chain carries TRBV7-2 and TRBJ1-1; TRBD1 might be the D (5 bases). From germline, CDR1 is SGHTA and CDR2 FQGNSA. The CDR3 is made up of 16 amino acids. The V end lost 4 bases, the J end lost 3 bases, and 18 bases lay between the germline ends. The CDR3 DNA sequence: TGTGCCAGCAGCTCCTCGTTCCAGGGCTTGGACACTGAAGCTTTCTTT. Encoded protein: CASSSSFQGLDTEAFF.

This clonotype was detected ten times or more. The V call is TRBV20-1, the J call TRBJ2-5, with no clear D. Germline lookup yields CDR1 DFQATT and CDR2 SNEGSKA (reference sequence). V was pared by 3 bases and J by 5 bases, with 4 bases between. This CDR3 region has 10 residues. Here the CDR3 DNA reads TGCAGTGCTAGTTTGGAGACCCAGTACTTC. This encodes CSASLETQYF.

This clonotype has ten or more counts. The chain couples TRBV19 to TRBJ2-3; D possibly corresponds to TRBD1 (7 bases). The V end was cut by 5 bases, the J end by 0 bases, with 12 bases between. Germline values: CDR1 LNHDA, CDR2 SQIVND (reference sequence). The CDR3 extends over 15 amino acids. The CDR3 protein is CASSPRDSSTDTQYF. CDR3 DNA sequence: TGTGCCAGTAGTCCGCGGGACAGCAGCACAGATACGCAGTATTTT.

There are many counts of this clonotype. The chain has TRBV28 and TRBJ2-7; 7 positions agree with TRBD1. This CDR3 has 14 residues. Germline V gene sequence: CDR1 MDHEN, CDR2 SYDVKM. J gave up 0 bases and V 6 bases, and 5 bases lay outside the gene matches. CDR3 in amino acids: CASRSRDSSYEQYF. In DNA, the CDR3 is TGTGCCAGCAGGTCCCGGGACAGCTCCTACGAGCAGTACTTC.

At least ten counts were recorded for this clonotype. This chain links TRBV3-1 with TRBJ2-2; 10 positions agree with TRBD2. Germline-derived CDR1 and CDR2 are LGHDT and YNNKEL (reference sequence). Trimming removed 9 bases from V and 5 bases from J; junction bases left unmatched: 6. CDR3 size: 14 residues. CDR3 coding DNA: TGTGCCAGTCGACTAGCGGGTTCAACCGGGGAGCTGTTTTTT. Its translation: CASRLAGSTGELFF.

In its sample, this clonotype was seen many times. The chain employs TRBV20-1 and TRBJ1-5, with D perhaps matching TRBD1 (5 bases). Germline assignment: CDR1 DFQATT and CDR2 SNEGSKA (reference sequence). The CDR3 runs 16 residues. Trimming stripped 3 bases from V and 2 bases from J, with 17 bases between. The CDR3 DNA is TGCAGTGCTAGTCTCTTTAGGGGACTTGGCAATCAGCCCCAGCATTTT. As protein: CSASLFRGLGNQPQHF.

This clonotype was counted at least ten times. The chain couples TRBV7-2 to TRBJ2-7; 16 bases match TRBD2. Unmatched junction bases numbered 5, after V lost 4 bases and J lost 2 bases. CDR1 is SGHTA, CDR2 FQGNSA, per germline. This CDR3 spans 17 amino acids. The chain's CDR3 is CASSSPGTSGGAYEQYF. The CDR3 DNA reads TGTGCCAGCAGCTCGCCCGGGACTAGCGGGGGGGCCTACGAGCAGTACTTC.

This clonotype was detected ten times or more. CDR3 DNA sequence: TGTGCCAGCAGACCCGACAGGGACGGCTACACCTTC. It specifies CASRPDRDGYTF. The V and J genes are TRBV2 and TRBJ1-2; TRBD1 matches at 7 bases. The V segment lost 6 bases and the J segment 8 bases; nucleotides outside the gene matches: 6. The germline CDR1 and CDR2 sequences are SNHLY and FYNNEI. This CDR3 contains 12 residues.

This clonotype was picked up many times. Here the CDR3 DNA reads TGCAGTGCTAGTTCCGGTTTGCAGGGGACCCCCTACGAGCAGTACTTC. Protein product: CSASSGLQGTPYEQYF. The V gene is TRBV20-1, the J gene TRBJ2-7; possibly TRBD1 for D (6 bases). The CDR3 is made up of 16 amino acids. CDR1 and CDR2 (germline): DFQATT, SNEGSKA (reference sequence). V was clipped by 3 bases and J by 2 bases, with 20 bases between them.